Below are 11 T cell receptor beta chains sequenced from a single sample in a study of OX40 agonist ivuxolimab in advanced cancers. Using immunoSEQ multiplex PCR, the repertoire was profiled, and TCRdb retains in-frame clones only, with some absent. The sample contains more than 40,000 clones, about 87% of which appear only once. Sequenced here: CD4+ or CD8+ T cells sorted from blood, sampled in a trial of the OX40 agonist ivuxolimab. The receptors shown here come from an adult with an advanced solid tumor such as melanoma, head and neck, liver or kidney cancer.

V usage is TRBV4-2 and J usage is TRBJ2-1; 11 nucleotides align to TRBD2. Unmatched junction bases numbered 4, after V lost 0 bases and J lost 0 bases. CDR1 and CDR2 from the germline V gene are LGHNA and YNFKEQ. This CDR3 is built from 18 residues. The CDR3 loop reads CASSQESGLAGSYNEQFF. CDR3 in DNA: TGTGCCAGCAGCCAAGAGAGCGGACTAGCGGGCTCCTACAATGAGCAGTTCTTC.

This clone was seen a few times. The genes are TRBV5-5 and TRBJ1-2; no clear D gene. Germline V gives CDR1 SGHKS, CDR2 YYEKEE (reference sequence). V lost 4 bases, J lost 4 bases, and 14 bases lay in between. The CDR3 length is 14 residues. The CDR3 loop reads CASSHRTESYGYTF. The CDR3 bases are TGTGCCAGCAGCCATCGAACTGAATCCTATGGCTACACCTTC.

The rearrangement uses TRBV4-3 and TRBJ2-3; D is ambiguous. The CDR3 is made up of 15 amino acids. In germline, CDR1 is LGHNA, CDR2 YSLEER. V was trimmed by 1 base and J by 6 bases, leaving 14 bases between them. As DNA, the CDR3 is TGCGCCAGCAGCCAAGCGGCGATACCCGGGGATACGCAGTATTTT. Translation gives CASSQAAIPGDTQYF.

Turning to this clone: Other DNA sequences from this sample encode an identical CDR3 as well. The chain links TRBV13 to TRBJ2-7, with D possibly matching TRBD2 (6 bases). The CDR3 totals 16 residues. Germline loops: CDR1 PRHDT, CDR2 FYEKMQ (reference sequence). V was clipped by 4 bases and J by 4 bases, with 20 bases between them. This CDR3 is CASSSGLAGKSYEQYF. The CDR3, as DNA: TGTGCCAGCAGCTCGGGACTGGCGGGCAAATCGTACGAGCAGTACTTC.

The chain links TRBV4-1 to TRBJ1-4, with D perhaps matching TRBD1 (5 bases). Germline V gene lookup returns CDR1 MGHRA and CDR2 YSYEKL. V shed 8 bases and J shed 0 bases, with 10 bases lying between them. There are 14 residues in the CDR3. CDR3 coding DNA: TGCGCCAGCCAAGACAGAGCAACTAATGAAAAACTGTTTTTT. Its translation: CASQDRATNEKLFF.

This clone has just a few counts. The chain employs TRBV2 and TRBJ1-1, with 7 bases fitting TRBD1. V was pared by 3 bases and J by 3 bases, with 4 bases of the junction left unmatched. Germline assignment: CDR1 SNHLY and CDR2 FYNNEI. The CDR3 contains 14 residues. CDR3 DNA: TGTGCCAGCAGTGAGGGACAGCTTGACACTGAAGCTTTCTTT. This translates into CASSEGQLDTEAFF.

V is TRBV7-3 and J is TRBJ2-3, with D possibly being TRBD2 (6 bases). The V and J ends lost 7 bases and 0 bases respectively, with 14 bases between them. Per the germline V gene, CDR1 is SGHTA and CDR2 is FQGTGA. The CDR3 consists of 15 residues. The CDR3 region has the DNA TGTGCCAGCACCCTCGGCGGGGCAAGCACAGATACGCAGTATTTT. This sequence encodes CASTLGGASTDTQYF.

This clone has a single count. This chain connects TRBV18 to TRBJ2-7; tentative D call: TRBD1 (6 bases). The length of the CDR3 is 14 residues. Germline values: CDR1 KGHSH, CDR2 LQKENI. V was shortened by 3 bases and J by 0 bases, with 9 bases between the two germline ends. CDR3 in DNA: TGTGCCAGCTCACCGAGACAGGACTCCTACGAGCAGTACTTC. Protein sequence: CASSPRQDSYEQYF.

The chain is built from TRBV4-1 and TRBJ2-7; TRBD2 matches 9 bases. This CDR3 is built from 15 residues. V was pared by 3 bases and J by 3 bases, with 6 bases of the junction left unmatched. Looked up from germline, CDR1 is MGHRA and CDR2 is YSYEKL. The CDR3 sequence is CASSHPSGNYYEQYF. CDR3 DNA: TGCGCCAGCAGCCACCCTAGCGGGAACTACTACGAGCAGTACTTC.

The sample holds one count of this clone. The chain couples TRBV6-6 to TRBJ1-1; D perhaps matches TRBD1 (5 bases). Germline values: CDR1 MNHNY, CDR2 SVGAGI (reference sequence). The CDR3 sequence is 13 residues long. The V and J ends lost 2 bases and 1 base respectively, with 5 bases between them. The CDR3: CASSYQGNTEAFF. The DNA of the CDR3 is TGTGCCAGCAGTTACCAGGGGAACACTGAAGCTTTCTTT.

The rearrangement joins TRBV5-8 to TRBJ1-5; tentatively, D is TRBD1 (5 bases). The V gene lost 3 bases and the J gene lost 2 bases, with 9 bases spanning the gap. In germline, CDR1 is SGHTS, CDR2 YDEGEE. This CDR3 region has 14 residues. Here the CDR3 DNA reads TGTGCCAGCAGCTCGGACATGGGCAATCAGCCCCAGCATTTT. Protein product: CASSSDMGNQPQHF.